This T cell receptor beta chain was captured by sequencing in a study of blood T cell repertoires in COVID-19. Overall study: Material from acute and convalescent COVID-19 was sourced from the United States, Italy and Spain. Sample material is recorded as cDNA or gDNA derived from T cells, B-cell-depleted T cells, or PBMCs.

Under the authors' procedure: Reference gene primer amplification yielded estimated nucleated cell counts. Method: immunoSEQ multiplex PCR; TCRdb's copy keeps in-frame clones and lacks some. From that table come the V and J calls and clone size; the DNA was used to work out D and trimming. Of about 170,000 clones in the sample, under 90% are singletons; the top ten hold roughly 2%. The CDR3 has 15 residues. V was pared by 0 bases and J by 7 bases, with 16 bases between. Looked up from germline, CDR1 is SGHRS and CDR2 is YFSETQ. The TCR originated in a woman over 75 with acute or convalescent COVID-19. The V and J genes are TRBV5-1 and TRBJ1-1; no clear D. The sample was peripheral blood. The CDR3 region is CASSLAGFGSDEAFF. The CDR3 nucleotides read TGCGCCAGCAGCTTGGCTGGGTTTGGGAGTGATGAAGCTTTCTTT.